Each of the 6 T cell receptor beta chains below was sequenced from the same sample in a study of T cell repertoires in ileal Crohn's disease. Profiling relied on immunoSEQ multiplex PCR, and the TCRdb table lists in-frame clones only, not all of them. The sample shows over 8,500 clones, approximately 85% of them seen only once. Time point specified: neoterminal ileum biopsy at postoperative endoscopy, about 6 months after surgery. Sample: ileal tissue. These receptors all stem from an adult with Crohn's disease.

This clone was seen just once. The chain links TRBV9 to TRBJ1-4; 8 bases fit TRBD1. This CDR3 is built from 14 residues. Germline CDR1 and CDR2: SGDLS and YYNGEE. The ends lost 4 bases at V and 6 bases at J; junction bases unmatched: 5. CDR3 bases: TGTGCCAGCAGCCGGCAGGGGGCTTATGAAAAACTGTTTTTT. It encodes CASSRQGAYEKLFF.

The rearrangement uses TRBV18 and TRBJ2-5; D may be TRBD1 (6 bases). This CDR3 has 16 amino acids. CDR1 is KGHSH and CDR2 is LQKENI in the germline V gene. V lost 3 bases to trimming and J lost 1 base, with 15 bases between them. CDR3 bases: TGTGCCAGCTCACCGGCTCTCGTACAGGGCCAAGAGACCCAGTACTTC. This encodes CASSPALVQGQETQYF.

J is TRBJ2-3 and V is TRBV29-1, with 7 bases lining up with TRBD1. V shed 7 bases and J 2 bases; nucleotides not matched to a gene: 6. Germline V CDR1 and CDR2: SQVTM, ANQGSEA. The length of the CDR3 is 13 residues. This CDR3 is CSAKGQYTDTQYF. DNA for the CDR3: TGCAGCGCCAAGGGACAGTACACAGATACGCAGTATTTT.

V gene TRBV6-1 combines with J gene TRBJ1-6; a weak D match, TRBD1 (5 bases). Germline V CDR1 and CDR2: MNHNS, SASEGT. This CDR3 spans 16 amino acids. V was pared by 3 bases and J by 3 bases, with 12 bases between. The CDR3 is CASSESGQLYNSPLHF. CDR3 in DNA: TGTGCCAGCAGTGAGTCCGGACAACTCTATAATTCACCCCTCCACTTT.

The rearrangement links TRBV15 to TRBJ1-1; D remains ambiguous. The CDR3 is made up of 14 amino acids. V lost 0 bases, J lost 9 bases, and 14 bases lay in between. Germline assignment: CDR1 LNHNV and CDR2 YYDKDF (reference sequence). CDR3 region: CATSRDEGRRQAFF. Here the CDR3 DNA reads TGTGCCACCAGCAGAGATGAGGGCAGAAGGCAAGCTTTCTTT.

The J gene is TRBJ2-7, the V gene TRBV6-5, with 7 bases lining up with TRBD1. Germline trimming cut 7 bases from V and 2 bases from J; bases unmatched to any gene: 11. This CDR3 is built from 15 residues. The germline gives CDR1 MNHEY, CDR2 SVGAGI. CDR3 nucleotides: TGTGCCAGCAATGCCGGGACAGTACAGACCTACGAGCAGTACTTC. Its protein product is CASNAGTVQTYEQYF.